This T cell receptor (beta chain) emerged from a study of CD8 T cells in ankylosing spondylitis. Study-level points and caveats: In peripheral blood, disease-linked CD8+ clones occurred at relatively low frequencies. Matched ankylosing spondylitis synovial fluid reportedly showed significant enrichment of disease-linked clones. Several highly homologous variants formed a TCR beta motif that appeared characteristic of ankylosing spondylitis blood.

This CDR3 is 16 amino acids long. The ends lost 2 bases at V and 2 bases at J; junction bases unmatched: 7. Germline V CDR1 and CDR2: MNHEY, SMNVEV (reference sequence). Making use of molecular barcodes, quantitative 5'-RACE generated TCR beta libraries. Each CDR3 protein gets one entry after TCRdb re-called the 5' RACE reads with MiXCR. This sample has roughly 700,000 distinct CDR3 sequences, with roughly 19% found just once. For this clonotype: Its antigen is undetermined.

The chain uses TRBV27 and TRBJ2-3; 7 positions match TRBD2. Material: blood, either unsorted or a sorted T cell fraction (not recorded which). This clonotype was obtained from a male donor with ankylosing spondylitis. The CDR3 protein is CASSLRAGEPTDTQYF. The DNA for the CDR3 is TGTGCCAGCAGTTTAAGGGCGGGGGAACCCACAGATACGCAGTATTTT.